This T cell receptor (beta chain) emerged from a study of CD8 T cells in ankylosing spondylitis. A single record per CDR3 protein comes from TCRdb applying MiXCR to the 5' RACE reads. Of a few hundred thousand distinct CDR3 sequences listed, 20% to 25% are singletons. Study-wide points: There was a TCR beta motif, made of several highly homologous variants, that appeared characteristic of ankylosing spondylitis blood.

The CDR3 has 14 amino acids. Per germline, CDR1 DFQATT and CDR2 SNEGSKA (reference sequence). Germline trimming cut 6 bases from V and 12 bases from J; bases unmatched to any gene: 16. This clonotype was detected only a few times. Its specificity is not known. The V and J genes are TRBV20-1 and TRBJ1-4, with TRBD1 identical over 7 bases. This receptor was taken from a male donor with ankylosing spondylitis. The sequencing input was blood, either unsorted or a sorted T cell fraction (not recorded which). The CDR3 bases are TGCAGTGCCCAGCGGACAGGCCAAGAGGGAGAACTGTTTTTT. Amino acids: CSAQRTGQEGELFF.